This T cell receptor beta chain stems from a study of spatial heterogeneity in lung cancer. Time point: sample taken at primary tumor resection. TCRs were sequenced from unsorted whole RNA of tumor, nontumor lung or PBMC. The approximately 77 donors had untreated early-stage non-small cell lung cancer. The CDR3 is made up of 15 amino acids. CDR1 and CDR2 from the germline V gene are LNHNV and YYDKDF (reference sequence). V dropped 1 base and J dropped 6 bases, with 13 bases sitting between them. TCRdb used MiXCR to reprocess the 5' RACE reads, holding one entry per CDR3 protein. The sample yields 65,000 to 85,000 distinct CDR3 sequences, more than 15% seen once. This clonotype showed up just a few times.

The receptor was derived from a male donor with early-stage non-small cell lung cancer. The J gene is TRBJ1-5, the V gene TRBV15; possible D gene TRBD1, 5 bases. The sequencing here drew on PBMCs, taken at surgery. The CDR3 loop is CATSRAGALVQPQHF. CDR3 nucleotide sequence: TGTGCCACCAGCAGAGCCGGGGCCTTAGTTCAGCCCCAGCATTTT. Full variable domain (missing parts from reference TRBV15 and TRBJ1-5): DAMVIQNPRYQVTQFGKPVTLSCSQTLNHNVMYWYQQKSSQAPKLLFHYYDKDFNNEADTPDNFQSRRPNTSFCFLDIRSPGLGDTAMYLCATSRAGALVQPQHFGDGTRLSIL.